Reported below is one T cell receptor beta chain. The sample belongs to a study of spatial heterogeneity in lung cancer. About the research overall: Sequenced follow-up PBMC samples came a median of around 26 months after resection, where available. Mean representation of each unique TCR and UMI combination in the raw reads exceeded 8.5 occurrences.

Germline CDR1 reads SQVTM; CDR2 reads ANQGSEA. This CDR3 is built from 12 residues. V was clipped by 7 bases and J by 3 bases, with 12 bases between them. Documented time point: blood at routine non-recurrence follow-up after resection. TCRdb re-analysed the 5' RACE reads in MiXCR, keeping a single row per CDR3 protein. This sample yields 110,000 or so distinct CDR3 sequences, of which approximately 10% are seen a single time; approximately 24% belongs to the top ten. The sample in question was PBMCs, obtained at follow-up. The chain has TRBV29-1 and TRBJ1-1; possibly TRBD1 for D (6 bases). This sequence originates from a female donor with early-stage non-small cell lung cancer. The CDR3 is CSGLTGYTEAFF. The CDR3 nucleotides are TGCAGCGGTCTAACAGGGTACACTGAAGCTTTCTTT.